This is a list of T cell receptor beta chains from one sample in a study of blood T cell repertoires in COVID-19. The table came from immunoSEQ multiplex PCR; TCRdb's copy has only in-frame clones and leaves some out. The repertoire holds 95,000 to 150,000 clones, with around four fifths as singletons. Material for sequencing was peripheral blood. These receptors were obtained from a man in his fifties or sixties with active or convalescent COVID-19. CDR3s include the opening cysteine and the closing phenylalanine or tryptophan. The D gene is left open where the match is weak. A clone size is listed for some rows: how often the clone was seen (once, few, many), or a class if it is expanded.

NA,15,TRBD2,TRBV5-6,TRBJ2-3,CASSSPSGHTDTQYF,TGTGCCAGCAGCTCGCCTAGCGGCCACACAGATACGCAGTATTTT
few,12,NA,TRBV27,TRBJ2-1,CASSSRGAEQFF,TGTGCCAGCAGTTCCAGGGGGGCTGAGCAGTTCTTC
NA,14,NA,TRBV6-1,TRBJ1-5,CASNGGSSNQPQHF,TGTGCCAGCAATGGGGGCAGTAGCAATCAGCCCCAGCATTTT
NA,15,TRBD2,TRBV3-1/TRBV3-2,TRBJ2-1,CASSPGGSSYNEQFF,TGTGCCAGCAGCCCCGGGGGGAGCTCCTACAATGAGCAGTTCTTC
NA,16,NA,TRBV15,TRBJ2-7,CATSRDRDTEGYEQYF,TGTGCCACCAGCAGAGATCGGGACACCGAAGGCTACGAGCAGTACTTC
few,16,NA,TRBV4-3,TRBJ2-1,CASSQDRGIGGNEQFF,TGCGCCAGCAGCCAAGATCGGGGTATAGGGGGCAATGAGCAGTTCTTC
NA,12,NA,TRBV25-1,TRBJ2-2,CASRFGTGELFF,TGTGCCAGCAGATTCGGCACCGGGGAGCTGTTTTTT
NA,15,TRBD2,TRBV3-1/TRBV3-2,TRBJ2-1,CASSPPGDYHNEQFF,TGTGCCAGCAGCCCCCCTGGGGACTACCACAATGAGCAGTTCTTC
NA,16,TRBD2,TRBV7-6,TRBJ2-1,CASSPGMASGRVEQFF,TGTGCCAGCAGCCCAGGCATGGCTAGCGGGAGGGTTGAGCAGTTCTTC
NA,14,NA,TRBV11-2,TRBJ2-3,CASSLGGYADTQYF,TGTGCCAGCAGCTTAGGAGGGTACGCAGATACGCAGTATTTT
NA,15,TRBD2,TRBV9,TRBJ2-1,CASSLSGGDYNEQFF,TGTGCCAGCAGCCTGTCCGGGGGGGACTACAATGAGCAGTTCTTC
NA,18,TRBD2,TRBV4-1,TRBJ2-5,CASSQEGLAGGFQETQYF,TGCGCCAGCAGCCAAGAGGGACTAGCGGGAGGCTTCCAAGAGACCCAGTACTTC
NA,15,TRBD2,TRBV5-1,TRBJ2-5,CASSSTTSAQETQYF,TGCGCCAGCAGCTCGACAACTAGCGCCCAAGAGACCCAGTACTTC
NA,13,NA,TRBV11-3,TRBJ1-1,CASSLKRGGEAFF,TGTGCCAGCAGCTTAAAGAGGGGAGGCGAAGCTTTCTTT
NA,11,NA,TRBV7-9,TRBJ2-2,CASSLALELFF,TGTGCCAGCAGCTTAGCTCTAGAGTTGTTTTTT
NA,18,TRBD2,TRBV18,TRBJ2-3,CASSPRTSGDSRTDTQYF,TGTGCCAGCTCACCACGGACTAGCGGGGACTCCCGCACAGATACGCAGTATTTT
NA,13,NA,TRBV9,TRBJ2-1,CASSAQGFSEQFF,TGTGCCAGCAGCGCGCAGGGTTTTAGTGAGCAGTTCTTC
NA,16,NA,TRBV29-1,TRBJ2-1,CSASPPFMRSLNEQFF,TGCAGCGCCTCTCCTCCTTTTATGAGGTCTCTCAATGAGCAGTTCTTC